These T cell receptor beta chains were read from a single sample in a study of blood T cell repertoires in COVID-19. Measured with immunoSEQ multiplex PCR; TCRdb has only the in-frame clones, and not every one. The sample lists roughly 190,000 clones; under 90% were seen once. The sample comprised peripheral blood. These receptors originate from a woman in her 70s with COVID-19, enrolled during active disease. Both conserved end residues are part of each CDR3. The D gene is left open where the match is weak. Size tells how often a clone was seen (once, few, many) or the class of an expanded clone, and some rows leave it out.

J gene,D gene,V gene,clone size,CDR3 DNA,CDR3 protein
TRBJ1-1,-,TRBV5-1,-,TGCGCCAGCAGCTTGATGGCTGGAGGGGAACGGACTGAAGCTTTCTTT,CASSLMAGGERTEAFF
TRBJ1-3,-,TRBV3-1/TRBV3-2,-,TGTGCCAGCAGCCGTGTCGGGGGAGGAAACACCATATATTTT,CASSRVGGGNTIYF
TRBJ1-2,-,TRBV7-8,-,TGTGCCAGCAGCTCCATGCGGCAGATCCTTTCTGGCTACACCTTC,CASSSMRQILSGYTF
TRBJ1-6,-,TRBV21-1,once,TGTGCCAGCAGCAAATTGGGGAGCTCCTATAATTCACCCCTCCACTTT,CASSKLGSSYNSPLHF
TRBJ2-2,-,TRBV15,-,TGTGCCACCAGCAGAGATTTTAAACTGACTACCGGGGAGCTGTTTTTT,CATSRDFKLTTGELFF
TRBJ1-3,-,TRBV6-5,-,TGTGCCAGCAGTCTCCCAGGGGCTGGAAACACCATATATTTT,CASSLPGAGNTIYF
TRBJ2-7,-,TRBV10-3,-,TGTGCCACGTCACCGGCAGGGAATGATGCCGAGCAGTACTTC,CATSPAGNDAEQYF
TRBJ1-2,TRBD1,TRBV15,-,TGTGCCACCAGCAGAGCGACAGGGTGGGCTAATTATGGCTACACCTTC,CATSRATGWANYGYTF
TRBJ2-1,-,TRBV29-1,-,TGCAGCGTTGAATCAGGGTACAATGAGCAGTTCTTC,CSVESGYNEQFF
TRBJ1-2,-,TRBV6-1,-,TGTGCCAGCAGTGAATTGCAGGGTGTTAACTATGGCTACACCTTC,CASSELQGVNYGYTF
TRBJ1-5,TRBD1,TRBV7-8,-,TGTGCCAGCAGACAAACGATGACAGGGACGTTGTATTTT,CASRQTMTGTLYF
TRBJ1-1,TRBD1,TRBV19,-,TGTGCCACCGGCTCCGGGACAGGGTTGACTGAAGCTTTCTTT,CATGSGTGLTEAFF
TRBJ1-2,TRBD1,TRBV10-3,few,TGTGCCATCAGTGAGGACAGGGCTAGTGGCTACACCTTC,CAISEDRASGYTF
TRBJ1-5,TRBD1,TRBV6-6,-,TGTGCCAGCAGTTACGCCTCTGACAGGGGGCATCAGCCCCAGCATTTT,CASSYASDRGHQPQHF
TRBJ2-5,TRBD1,TRBV11-2,-,TGTGCCAGCAGGCCTCGGCAGGGGGTACGGACCCAGTACTTC,CASRPRQGVRTQYF
TRBJ1-1,-,TRBV28,-,TGTGCCAGCAGTGATAGACAGTTAATGCCTTTCTTT,CASSDRQLMPFF
TRBJ2-7,TRBD1,TRBV25-1,few,TGTGCCAGCAGAGGCGGACAGGGGCCCACCTACGAGCAGTACTTC,CASRGGQGPTYEQYF
TRBJ1-4,-,TRBV7-8,-,TGTGCCAGCAGCTTAGGGGCAGGTTTCCCCGAAAAACTGTTTTTT,CASSLGAGFPEKLFF
TRBJ1-1,TRBD1,TRBV28,-,TGTGCCAGCAGTTTGGGATACGGGCAGGGGGTGACCACTGAAGCTTTCTTT,CASSLGYGQGVTTEAFF
TRBJ1-6,TRBD1,TRBV4-1,-,TGCGCCAGCAGCCCTAGGGTCCGGGAGGGGGCTAAATCACCCCTCCACTTT,CASSPRVREGAKSPLHF
TRBJ2-6,TRBD1,TRBV2,-,TGTGCCAGCATGACAGGGTTCGATGGGGTTCTCGGGGCCAACGTCCTGACTTTC,CASMTGFDGVLGANVLTF
TRBJ2-5,-,TRBV6-2/TRBV6-3,once,TGTGCCAGCAGTTACGGCCGGACTCCTGAGTACCAAGAGACCCAGTACTTC,CASSYGRTPEYQETQYF
TRBJ2-1,TRBD2,TRBV7-3,-,TGTGCCAGCAGCTTCCCAGCGGGGGCCTACAATGAGCAGTTCTTC,CASSFPAGAYNEQFF
TRBJ2-7,-,TRBV20-1,-,TGCAGTGCTTCCCACTCGTGGGAGCAGTACTTC,CSASHSWEQYF
TRBJ1-2,-,TRBV6-4,-,TGTGCCAGCGGAGACAGCGTCTATGGCTACACCTTC,CASGDSVYGYTF
TRBJ1-4,TRBD1,TRBV3-1/TRBV3-2,-,TGTGCCAGCAGCCCATCACCGGGACAGGCTGAAAAACTGTTTTTT,CASSPSPGQAEKLFF
TRBJ2-5,TRBD2,TRBV5-8,-,TGTGCCAGCAGCACTCGGACTAGCGGGAGGCCCCGTACCCAGTACTTC,CASSTRTSGRPRTQYF
TRBJ1-2,TRBD1,TRBV19,-,TGTGCCAGCTTAAGAGGGGGCGGCATCTATGGCTACACCTTC,CASLRGGGIYGYTF
TRBJ1-4,-,TRBV10-3,few,TGTGCCATCAGTAAGGAGGAGAATGAAAAACTGTTTTTT,CAISKEENEKLFF
TRBJ1-1,-,TRBV30,once,TGTGCCTGGAGGGGCCGTCAGGGCTTCACTGAAGCTTTCTTT,CAWRGRQGFTEAFF
TRBJ1-1,TRBD1,TRBV28,-,TGTGCCAGCAGTTCCCGGGACAGCCGAATGAACACTGAAGCTTTCTTT,CASSSRDSRMNTEAFF
TRBJ1-1,-,TRBV5-1,-,TGCGCCAGCAGAAATCCCCCGGTCACTGAAGCTTTCTTT,CASRNPPVTEAFF
TRBJ2-1,TRBD1,TRBV10-3,-,TGTGCCATCAGTCGACAGGGTTCCTACAATGAGCAGTTCTTC,CAISRQGSYNEQFF
TRBJ2-5,-,TRBV30,-,TGTGCCTGGAGTGTAGCCCAGAGGGAGACCCAGTACTTC,CAWSVAQRETQYF
TRBJ1-5,-,TRBV18,-,TGTGCCAGCTCGCGGACCGGGGGAGGTAGCAATCAGCCCCAGCATTTT,CASSRTGGGSNQPQHF
TRBJ2-1,TRBD2,TRBV7-8,-,TGTGCCAGCAGCTTAGAAGCGGGGGGTTACAATGAGCAGTTCTTC,CASSLEAGGYNEQFF
TRBJ1-2,TRBD1,TRBV5-1,-,TGCGCCAGCAGCCTCCGACCGACAGGGGAGCCCTGTGGCTACACCTTC,CASSLRPTGEPCGYTF
TRBJ1-5,-,TRBV19,few,TGTGCCAGTAGTGAGGCTGTAGGGGGCAATCAGCCCCAGCATTTT,CASSEAVGGNQPQHF
TRBJ1-2,-,TRBV28,once,TGTGCCAGCACCACAGCCCCCGATTCGTATGGCTACACCTTC,CASTTAPDSYGYTF
TRBJ2-7,-,TRBV4-1,few,TGCGCCAGCAGCCAGACAAGATACAGCTACGAGCAGTACTTC,CASSQTRYSYEQYF
TRBJ1-2,-,TRBV30,-,TGTGCCTGGAAACCTGAGGGAGGCGGCTATGGCTACACCTTC,CAWKPEGGGYGYTF
TRBJ2-5,-,TRBV12-5,-,TGTGCTAGTGGTTTGGTGTCAGGCCAGACCCAGTACTTC,CASGLVSGQTQYF
TRBJ2-1,-,TRBV11-3,-,TGTGCCAGCAGCTTAAAGGCGGGGGCTGAGCAGTTCTTC,CASSLKAGAEQFF
TRBJ1-1,-,TRBV5-1,few,TGCGCCAGCAGCTTGGAGCAGGGGCCTTGGTCTGAAGCTTTCTTT,CASSLEQGPWSEAFF
TRBJ1-3,-,TRBV11-2,-,TGTGCCAGCAGTGGGAGCTCTGGAAACACCATATATTTT,CASSGSSGNTIYF
TRBJ1-5,TRBD1,TRBV18,few,TGTGCCAGCTCACCGACAGGGCCCCTAATCAATCAGCCCCAGCATTTT,CASSPTGPLINQPQHF
TRBJ1-2,-,TRBV12-3/TRBV12-4,-,TGTGCCAGCAGTCCGGACACCAACTATGGCTACACCTTC,CASSPDTNYGYTF
TRBJ2-1,-,TRBV6-5,-,TGTGCCAGCAGTTACAGGGAGGTTCGGGAGCAGTTCTTC,CASSYREVREQFF
TRBJ1-3,TRBD1,TRBV6-6,-,TGTGCCAGCAGTTACGGGACAGGGGTAAACACCATATATTTT,CASSYGTGVNTIYF
TRBJ2-3,TRBD2,TRBV11-2,-,TGTGCCAGCAGCCCCCGACTAGCGGGAGGATGGGGAGATACGCAGTATTTT,CASSPRLAGGWGDTQYF
TRBJ2-1,TRBD2,TRBV9,-,TGTGCCAGCAGCGTAGAACTAGCGCCCTACAATGAGCAGTTCTTC,CASSVELAPYNEQFF
TRBJ1-5,-,TRBV18,-,TGTGCCAGCTCACCATCCAGGAAAAGCAATCAGCCCCAGCATTTT,CASSPSRKSNQPQHF
TRBJ1-5,-,TRBV7-8,-,TGTGCCAGCAGTTTGCTAGGCAGAGATCAGCCCCAGCATTTT,CASSLLGRDQPQHF
TRBJ2-3,TRBD2,TRBV11-2,-,TGTGCCAGCAGCTTATTTAGCGGGAGGGCAGGAGATACGCAGTATTTT,CASSLFSGRAGDTQYF
TRBJ1-6,-,TRBV12-5,-,TGTGCTAGTGGTCCTCCCGGTCTGAATTCACCCCTCCACTTT,CASGPPGLNSPLHF
TRBJ2-1,-,TRBV7-2,-,TGTGCCAGCAGCCCCGCCCCTACAGGTATCAGGTCCCATGAGCAGTTCTTC,CASSPAPTGIRSHEQFF
TRBJ1-4,-,TRBV28,-,TGTGCCAGCAGTTTAATGGGGGCAGCGAGTAATGAAAAACTGTTTTTT,CASSLMGAASNEKLFF
TRBJ1-5,-,TRBV6-2/TRBV6-3,once,TGTGCCAGCAGTCCCGGGAACAATCAGCCCCAGCATTTT,CASSPGNNQPQHF
TRBJ2-3,TRBD2,TRBV2,-,TGTGCCAGCAGTGAGGCGGGACTAGGGACCGCTAACACAGATACGCAGTATTTT,CASSEAGLGTANTDTQYF
TRBJ1-2,-,TRBV18,once,TGTGCCAGCTCACCAAAAGAAACAGGGATGATCGGCTACACCTTC,CASSPKETGMIGYTF